The source of this TCR beta chain is a study of blood T cell repertoires in COVID-19. In the study overall: Both acute and convalescent COVID-19 samples were obtained from the United States, Italy and Spain.

The CDR3 totals 16 residues. CDR1 and CDR2 (germline): LGHDT, YNNKEL (reference sequence). Trimming stripped 0 bases from V and 6 bases from J, with 17 bases between. Here immunoSEQ multiplex PCR was the method, and the copy in TCRdb shows in-frame clones only, minus some. The sample shows 150,000 to 200,000 clones, roughly 90% of them seen only once. The chain couples TRBV3-1 (or the pseudogene TRBV3-2) to TRBJ1-1; D may be TRBD1 (5 bases). The source is an older woman who had recovered from COVID-19. Sample: peripheral blood. CDR3 in amino acids: CASSQEARAGGAEAFF. CDR3 sequence (DNA): TGTGCCAGCAGCCAAGAGGCCAGGGCGGGAGGTGCTGAAGCTTTCTTT.